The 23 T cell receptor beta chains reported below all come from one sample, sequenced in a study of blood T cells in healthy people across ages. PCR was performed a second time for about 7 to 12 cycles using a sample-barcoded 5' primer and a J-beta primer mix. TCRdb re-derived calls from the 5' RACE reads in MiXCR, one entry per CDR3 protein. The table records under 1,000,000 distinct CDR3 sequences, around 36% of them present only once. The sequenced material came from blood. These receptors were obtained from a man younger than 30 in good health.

The CDR3 spells CASTGRAYNEQFF. The DNA for the CDR3 is TGTGCCAGCACTGGACGGGCTTACAATGAGCAGTTCTTC. V gene TRBV3-1 combines with J gene TRBJ2-1; no definite D call. In germline, CDR1 is LGHDT, CDR2 YNNKEL (reference sequence). This CDR3 has 13 residues. Deletions cut 7 bases from V and 4 bases from J, with 11 bases between.

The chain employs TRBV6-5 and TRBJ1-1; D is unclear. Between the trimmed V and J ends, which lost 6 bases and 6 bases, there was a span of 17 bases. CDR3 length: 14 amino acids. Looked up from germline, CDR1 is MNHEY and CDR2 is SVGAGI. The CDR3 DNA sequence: TGTGCCAGCAGCATAGGGAGCCTCCGATCTGAAGCTTTCTTT. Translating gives CASSIGSLRSEAFF.

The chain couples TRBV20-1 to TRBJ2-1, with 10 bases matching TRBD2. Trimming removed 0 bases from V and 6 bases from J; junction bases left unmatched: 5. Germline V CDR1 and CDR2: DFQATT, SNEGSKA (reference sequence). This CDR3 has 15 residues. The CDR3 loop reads CSARDLSGGANEQFF. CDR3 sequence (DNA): TGCAGTGCTAGAGATCTAAGCGGGGGGGCCAATGAGCAGTTCTTC.

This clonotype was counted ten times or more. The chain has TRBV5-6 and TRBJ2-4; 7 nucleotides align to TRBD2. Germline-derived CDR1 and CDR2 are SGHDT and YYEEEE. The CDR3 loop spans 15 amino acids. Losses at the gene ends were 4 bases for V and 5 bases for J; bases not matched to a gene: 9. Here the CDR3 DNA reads TGTGCCAGCAGCGCTTCTGGGGGAGGGCAAAACATTCAGTACTTC. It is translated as CASSASGGGQNIQYF.

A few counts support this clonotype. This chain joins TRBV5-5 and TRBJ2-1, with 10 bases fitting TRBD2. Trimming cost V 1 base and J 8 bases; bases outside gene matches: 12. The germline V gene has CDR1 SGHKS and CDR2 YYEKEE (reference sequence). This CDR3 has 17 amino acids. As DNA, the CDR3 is TGTGCCAGCAGCTTGTCTGCCAGCGGGGGGGCCTTGGATGAGCAGTTCTTC. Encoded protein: CASSLSASGGALDEQFF.

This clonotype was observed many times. CDR3 bases: TGTGCCAGCAGTCGAGGGACAGGGGATGGCTACACCTTC. Translated, it gives CASSRGTGDGYTF. This rearrangement joins TRBV12-3 or TRBV12-4 to TRBJ1-2; the match to TRBD1 covers 10 bases. The V segment lost 5 bases and the J segment 6 bases; nucleotides outside the gene matches: 3. The CDR3 consists of 13 residues.

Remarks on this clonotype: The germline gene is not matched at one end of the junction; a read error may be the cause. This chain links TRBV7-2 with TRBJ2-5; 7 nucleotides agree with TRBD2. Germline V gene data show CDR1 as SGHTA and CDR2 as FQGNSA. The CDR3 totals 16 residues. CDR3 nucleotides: TGTGCCAGCAGCTTACTAGCGGCAGGGTTAGAAGAGACCCGGTACTTC. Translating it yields CASSLLAAGLEETRYF.

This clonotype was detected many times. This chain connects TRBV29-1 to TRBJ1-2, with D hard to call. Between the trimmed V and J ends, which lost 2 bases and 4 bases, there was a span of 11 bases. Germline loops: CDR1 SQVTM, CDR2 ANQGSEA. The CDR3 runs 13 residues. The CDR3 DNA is TGCAGCGTTGAACCCTCTATAGGCTATGGCTACACCTTC. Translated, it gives CSVEPSIGYGYTF. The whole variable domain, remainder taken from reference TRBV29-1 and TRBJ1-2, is SAVISQKPSRDICQRGTSLTIQCQVDSQVTMMFWYRQQPGQSLTLIATANQGSEATYESGFVIDKFPISRPNLTFSTLTVSNMSPEDSSIYLCSVEPSIGYGYTFGSGTRLTVV.

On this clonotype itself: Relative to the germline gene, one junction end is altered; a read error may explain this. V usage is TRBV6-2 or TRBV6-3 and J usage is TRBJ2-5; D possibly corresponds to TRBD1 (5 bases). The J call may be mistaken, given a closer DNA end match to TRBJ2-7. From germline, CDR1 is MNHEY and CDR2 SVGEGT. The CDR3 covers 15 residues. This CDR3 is CAGSRTDRIGNEQYF. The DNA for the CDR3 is TGTGCCGGCAGTAGGACCGACAGAATCGGCAACGAGCAGTACTTC.

The CDR3 DNA sequence: TGTGCCAGCAGCCCCGGGACAGGGAACAATGAGCAGTTCTTC. Encoded protein: CASSPGTGNNEQFF. This rearrangement joins TRBV7-9 to TRBJ2-1, with 9 bases that match TRBD1. J was trimmed by 5 bases and V by 5 bases; bases with no gene match: 4. The CDR3 has 14 residues. Germline loops: CDR1 SEHNR, CDR2 FQNEAQ (reference sequence).

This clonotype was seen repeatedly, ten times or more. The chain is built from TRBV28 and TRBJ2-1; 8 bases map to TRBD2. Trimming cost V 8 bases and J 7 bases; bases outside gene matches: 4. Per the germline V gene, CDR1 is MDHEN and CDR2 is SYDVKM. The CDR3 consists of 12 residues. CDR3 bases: TGTGCCAGCCGATCGGGGGGGAATGAGCAGTTCTTC. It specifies CASRSGGNEQFF.

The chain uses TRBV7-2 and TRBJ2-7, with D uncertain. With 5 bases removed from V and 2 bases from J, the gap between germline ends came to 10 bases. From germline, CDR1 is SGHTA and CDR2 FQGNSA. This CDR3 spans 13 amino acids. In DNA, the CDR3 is TGTGCCAGCAGCGTAGGACCAGCCTACGAGCAGTACTTC. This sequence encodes CASSVGPAYEQYF.

Here the CDR3 reads CASGLYNEQYF. The CDR3 coding sequence is TGTGCCAGCGGTCTCTACAATGAGCAGTACTTC. The chain employs TRBV6-2 or TRBV6-3 and TRBJ2-7; D is unclear. CDR3 length: 11 amino acids. Germline CDR1 is MNHEY and CDR2 is SVGEGT. Between the trimmed V and J ends, which lost 8 bases and 7 bases, there was a span of 12 bases.

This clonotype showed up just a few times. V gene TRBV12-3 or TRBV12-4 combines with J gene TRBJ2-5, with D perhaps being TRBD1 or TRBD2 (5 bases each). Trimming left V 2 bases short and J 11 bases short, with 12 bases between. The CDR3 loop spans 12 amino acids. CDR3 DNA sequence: TGTGCCAGCAGTTTATTAGTGGGGGAGCAGTACTTC. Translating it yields CASSLLVGEQYF.

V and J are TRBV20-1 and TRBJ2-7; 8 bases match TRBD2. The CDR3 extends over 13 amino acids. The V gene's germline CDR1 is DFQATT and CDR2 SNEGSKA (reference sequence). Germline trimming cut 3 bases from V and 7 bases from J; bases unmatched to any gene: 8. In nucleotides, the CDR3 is TGCAGTGCTAGTTTAACTAGCGGCTATGAGCAGTACTTC. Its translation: CSASLTSGYEQYF.

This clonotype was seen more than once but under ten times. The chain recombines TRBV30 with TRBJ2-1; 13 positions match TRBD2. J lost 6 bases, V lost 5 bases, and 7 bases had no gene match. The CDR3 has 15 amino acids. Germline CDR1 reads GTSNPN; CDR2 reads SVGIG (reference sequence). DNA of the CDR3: TGTGCCTGGTATTATACTAGCGGGGGGGCCAATGAGCAGTTCTTC. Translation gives CAWYYTSGGANEQFF. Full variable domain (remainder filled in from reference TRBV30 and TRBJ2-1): SQTIHQWPATLVQPVGSPLSLECTVEGTSNPNLYWYRQAAGRGLQLLFYSVGIGQISSEVPQNLSASRPQDRQFILSSKKLLLSDSGFYLCAWYYTSGGANEQFFGPGTRLTVL.

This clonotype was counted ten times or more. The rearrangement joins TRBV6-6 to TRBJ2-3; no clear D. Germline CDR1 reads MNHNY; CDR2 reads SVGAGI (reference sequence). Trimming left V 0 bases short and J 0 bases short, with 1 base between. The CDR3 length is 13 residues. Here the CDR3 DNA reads TGTGCCAGCAGTTACTCGAGCACAGATACGCAGTATTTT. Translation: CASSYSSTDTQYF.

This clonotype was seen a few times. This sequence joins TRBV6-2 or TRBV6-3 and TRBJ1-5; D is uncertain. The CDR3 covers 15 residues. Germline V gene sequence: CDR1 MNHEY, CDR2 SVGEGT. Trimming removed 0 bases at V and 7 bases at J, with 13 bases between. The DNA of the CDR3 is TGTGCCAGCAGTTACTCTGGGGTAAGAGGCCAGCCCCAGCATTTT. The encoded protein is CASSYSGVRGQPQHF.

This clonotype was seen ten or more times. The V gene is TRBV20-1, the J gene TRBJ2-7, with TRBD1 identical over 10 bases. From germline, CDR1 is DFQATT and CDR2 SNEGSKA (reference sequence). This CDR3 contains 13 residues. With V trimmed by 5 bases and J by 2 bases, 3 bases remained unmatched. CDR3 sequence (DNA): TGCAGTGCTCGGGACAGGGGTACCTACGAGCAGTACTTC. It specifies CSARDRGTYEQYF.

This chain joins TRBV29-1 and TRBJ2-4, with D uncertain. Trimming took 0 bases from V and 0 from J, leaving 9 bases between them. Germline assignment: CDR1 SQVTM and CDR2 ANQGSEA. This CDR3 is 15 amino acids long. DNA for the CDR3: TGCAGCGTTGAAGATCTACCACTAGCCAAAAACATTCAGTACTTC. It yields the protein CSVEDLPLAKNIQYF.

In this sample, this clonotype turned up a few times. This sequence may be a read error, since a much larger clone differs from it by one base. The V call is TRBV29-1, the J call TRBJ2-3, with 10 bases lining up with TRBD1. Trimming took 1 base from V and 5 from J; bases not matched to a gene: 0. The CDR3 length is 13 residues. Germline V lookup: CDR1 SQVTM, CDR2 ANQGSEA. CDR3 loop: CSVEGTGGDTQYF. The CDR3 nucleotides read TGCAGCGTTGAAGGGACAGGGGGAGATACGCAGTATTTT.

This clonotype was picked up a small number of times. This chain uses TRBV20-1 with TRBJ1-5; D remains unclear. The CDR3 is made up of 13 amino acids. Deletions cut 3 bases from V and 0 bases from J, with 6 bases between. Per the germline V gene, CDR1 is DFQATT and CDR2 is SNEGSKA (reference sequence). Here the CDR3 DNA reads TGCAGTGCTAGTCTCATTAGCAATCAGCCCCAGCATTTT. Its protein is CSASLISNQPQHF.

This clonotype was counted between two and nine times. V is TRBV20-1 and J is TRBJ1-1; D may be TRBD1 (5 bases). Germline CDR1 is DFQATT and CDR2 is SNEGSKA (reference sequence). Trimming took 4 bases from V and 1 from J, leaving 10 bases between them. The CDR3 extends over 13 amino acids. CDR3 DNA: TGCAGTGCTATACAGACAGCGAACACTGAAGCTTTCTTT. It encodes CSAIQTANTEAFF.